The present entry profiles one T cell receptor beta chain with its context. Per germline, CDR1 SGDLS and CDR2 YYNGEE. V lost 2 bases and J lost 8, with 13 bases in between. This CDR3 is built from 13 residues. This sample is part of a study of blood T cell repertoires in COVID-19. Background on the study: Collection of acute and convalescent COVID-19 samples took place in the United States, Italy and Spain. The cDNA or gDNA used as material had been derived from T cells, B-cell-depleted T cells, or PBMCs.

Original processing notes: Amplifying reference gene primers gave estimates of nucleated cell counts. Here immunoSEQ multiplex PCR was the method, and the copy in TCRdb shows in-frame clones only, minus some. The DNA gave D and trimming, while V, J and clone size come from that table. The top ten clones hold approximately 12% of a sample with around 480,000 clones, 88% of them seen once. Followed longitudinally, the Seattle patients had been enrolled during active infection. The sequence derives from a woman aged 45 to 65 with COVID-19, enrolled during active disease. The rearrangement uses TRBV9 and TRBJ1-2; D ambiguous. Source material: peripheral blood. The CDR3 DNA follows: TGTGCCAGCAGCGTCGACCTTCTAGGCGGCTACACCTTC. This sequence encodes CASSVDLLGGYTF.